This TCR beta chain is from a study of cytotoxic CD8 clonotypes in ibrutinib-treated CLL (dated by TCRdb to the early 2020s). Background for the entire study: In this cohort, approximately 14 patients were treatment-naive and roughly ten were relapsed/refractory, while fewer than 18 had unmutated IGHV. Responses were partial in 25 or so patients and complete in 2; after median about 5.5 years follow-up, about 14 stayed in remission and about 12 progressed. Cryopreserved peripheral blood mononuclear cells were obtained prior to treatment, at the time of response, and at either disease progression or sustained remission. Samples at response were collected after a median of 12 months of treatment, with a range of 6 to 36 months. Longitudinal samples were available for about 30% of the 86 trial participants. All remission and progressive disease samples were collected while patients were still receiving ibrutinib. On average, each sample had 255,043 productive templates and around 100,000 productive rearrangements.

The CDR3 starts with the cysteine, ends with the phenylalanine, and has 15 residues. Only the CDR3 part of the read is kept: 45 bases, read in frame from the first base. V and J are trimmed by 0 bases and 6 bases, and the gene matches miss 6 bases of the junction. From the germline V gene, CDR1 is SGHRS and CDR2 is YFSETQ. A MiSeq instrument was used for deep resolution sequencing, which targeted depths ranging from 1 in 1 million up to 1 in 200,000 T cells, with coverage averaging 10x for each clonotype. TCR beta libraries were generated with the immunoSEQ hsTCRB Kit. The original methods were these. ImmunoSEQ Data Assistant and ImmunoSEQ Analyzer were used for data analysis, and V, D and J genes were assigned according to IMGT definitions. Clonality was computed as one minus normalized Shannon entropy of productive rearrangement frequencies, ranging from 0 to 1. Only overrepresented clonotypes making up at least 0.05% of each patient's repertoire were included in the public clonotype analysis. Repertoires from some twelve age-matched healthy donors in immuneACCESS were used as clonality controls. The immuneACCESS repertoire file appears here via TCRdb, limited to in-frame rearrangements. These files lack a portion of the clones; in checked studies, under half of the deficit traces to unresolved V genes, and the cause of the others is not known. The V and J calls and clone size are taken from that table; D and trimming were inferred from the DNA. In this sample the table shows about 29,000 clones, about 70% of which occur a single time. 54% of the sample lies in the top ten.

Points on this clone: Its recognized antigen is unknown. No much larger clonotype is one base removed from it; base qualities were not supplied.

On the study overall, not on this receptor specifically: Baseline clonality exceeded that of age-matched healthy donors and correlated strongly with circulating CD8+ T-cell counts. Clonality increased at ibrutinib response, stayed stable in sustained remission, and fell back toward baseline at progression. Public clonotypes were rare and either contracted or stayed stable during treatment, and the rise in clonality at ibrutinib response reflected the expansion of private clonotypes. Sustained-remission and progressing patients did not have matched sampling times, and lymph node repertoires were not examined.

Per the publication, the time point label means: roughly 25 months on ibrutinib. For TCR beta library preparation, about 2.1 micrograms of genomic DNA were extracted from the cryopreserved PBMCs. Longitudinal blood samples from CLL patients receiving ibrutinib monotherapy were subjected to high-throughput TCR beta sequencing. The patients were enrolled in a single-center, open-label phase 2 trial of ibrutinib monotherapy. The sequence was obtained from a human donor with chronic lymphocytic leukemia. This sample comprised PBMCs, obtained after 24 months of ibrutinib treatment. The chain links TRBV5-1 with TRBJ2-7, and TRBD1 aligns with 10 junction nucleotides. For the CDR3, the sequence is CASSLVIGQGGEQYF. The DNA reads TGCGCCAGCAGCTTGGTTATCGGACAGGGGGGCGAGCAGTACTTC.